The clone carrying this T cell receptor (beta chain) was detected only once. Profiled with immunoSEQ multiplex PCR; TCRdb holds only in-frame clones, not every one. This sample yields 60,000 to 75,000 clones, of which 85% are seen a single time; roughly 5.5% belongs to the top ten. These data come from a study of control samples from healthy donors and cancer patients. V dropped 2 bases and J dropped 4; count of bases not matched to a gene: 5. CDR3 length equals 16 residues. CDR1 and CDR2 from the germline V gene are MNHEY and SVGAGI. The TCR originated in a middle-aged man in good health. The rearrangement joins TRBV6-5 to TRBJ1-6; 7 nucleotides agree with TRBD1. Sequencing was performed on blood. CDR3 nucleotide sequence: TGTGCCAGCAGTTACCCCCCGGGACAGTATAATTCACCCCTCCACTTT. Amino acid sequence: CASSYPPGQYNSPLHF.